The entry below gives a single T cell receptor beta chain sequence along with its context. No antigen is known for it. The sample comes from a study of shared clonotypes between healthy human individuals. Overall study context: CD4 naive and memory got three plates each, CD8 naive two, CD8 memory one. Study-wide findings and caveats: Inspection by rarefaction showed sorted-subset sequencing to be incomplete despite large depth. Against clonotypes common to all four donors, non-shared ones had lower generation probabilities.

The method was immunoSEQ multiplex PCR; TCRdb's version includes in-frame clones alone and lacks a portion of them. Of about 2.4 million clones listed, roughly 93% were seen once; the top ten hold roughly 0.39%. V was pared by 1 base and J by 6 bases, with 22 bases between. Per germline, CDR1 GTSNPN and CDR2 SVGIG (reference sequence). This CDR3 region has 16 residues. J is TRBJ2-7 and V is TRBV30; no firm D call. The sample taken for sequencing was naive CD4+ T cells from PBMCs. The subset denotes: CD45RA+ positively selected. This TCR came from a man younger than 35 in good health. Some clones in this sample may be carry-over from other donors' samples. The CDR3: CAWSGSPRTPYSEQYF. CDR3 DNA sequence: TGTGCCTGGAGTGGGTCACCTCGGACCCCATACAGCGAGCAGTACTTC.